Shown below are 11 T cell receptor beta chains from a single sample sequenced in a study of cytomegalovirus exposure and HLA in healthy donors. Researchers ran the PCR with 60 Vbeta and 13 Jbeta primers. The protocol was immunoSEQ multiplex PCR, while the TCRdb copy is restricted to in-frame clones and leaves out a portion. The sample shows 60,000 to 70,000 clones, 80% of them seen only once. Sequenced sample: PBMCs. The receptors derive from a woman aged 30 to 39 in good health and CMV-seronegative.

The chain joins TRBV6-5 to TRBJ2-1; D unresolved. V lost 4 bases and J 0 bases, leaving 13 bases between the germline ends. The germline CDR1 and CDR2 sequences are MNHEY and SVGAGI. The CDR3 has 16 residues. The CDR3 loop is CASSSYSIASYNEQFF. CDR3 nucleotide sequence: TGTGCCAGCAGTTCCTATTCGATCGCCTCCTACAATGAGCAGTTCTTC.

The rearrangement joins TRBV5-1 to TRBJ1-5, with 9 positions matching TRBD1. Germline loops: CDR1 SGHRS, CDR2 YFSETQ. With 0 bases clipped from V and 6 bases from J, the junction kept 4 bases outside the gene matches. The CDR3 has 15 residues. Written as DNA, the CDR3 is TGCGCCAGCAGCTTGGGACAGGGGGTGAGTCAGCCCCAGCATTTT. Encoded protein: CASSLGQGVSQPQHF.

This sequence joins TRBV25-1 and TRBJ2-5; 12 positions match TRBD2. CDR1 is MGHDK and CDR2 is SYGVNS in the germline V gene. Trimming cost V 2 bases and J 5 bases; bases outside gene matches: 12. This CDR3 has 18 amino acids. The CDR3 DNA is TGTGCCAGCAGTGAAGGTAGACTAGCGGGAGACGGGCGGGAGACCCAGTACTTC. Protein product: CASSEGRLAGDGRETQYF.

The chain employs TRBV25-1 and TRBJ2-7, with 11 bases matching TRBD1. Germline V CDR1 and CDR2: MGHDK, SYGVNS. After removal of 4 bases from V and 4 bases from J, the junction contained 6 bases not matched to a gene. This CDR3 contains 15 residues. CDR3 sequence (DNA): TGTGCCAGCAGTGGATGGACAGGGGGCTTTTACGAGCAGTACTTC. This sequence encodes CASSGWTGGFYEQYF.

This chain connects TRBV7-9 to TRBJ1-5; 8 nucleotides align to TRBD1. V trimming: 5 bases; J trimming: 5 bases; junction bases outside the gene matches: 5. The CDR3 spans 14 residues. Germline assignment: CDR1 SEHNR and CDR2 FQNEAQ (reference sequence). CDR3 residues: CASSIGQGHQPQHF. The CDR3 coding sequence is TGTGCCAGCAGCATCGGACAGGGACATCAGCCCCAGCATTTT.

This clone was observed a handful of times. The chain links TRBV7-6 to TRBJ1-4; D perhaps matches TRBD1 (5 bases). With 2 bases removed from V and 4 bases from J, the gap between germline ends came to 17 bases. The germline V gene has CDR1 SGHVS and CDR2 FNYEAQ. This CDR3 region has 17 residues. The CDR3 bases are TGTGCCAGCAGCTTAAGAGCAGGGCCCTCGGGTAATGAAAAACTGTTTTTT. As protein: CASSLRAGPSGNEKLFF. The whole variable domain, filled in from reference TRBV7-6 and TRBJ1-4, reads GAGVSQSPRYKVTKRGQDVALRCDPISGHVSLYWYRQALGQGPEFLTYFNYEAQQDKSGLPNDRFSAERPEGSISTLTIQRTEQRDSAMYRCASSLRAGPSGNEKLFFGSGTQLSVL.

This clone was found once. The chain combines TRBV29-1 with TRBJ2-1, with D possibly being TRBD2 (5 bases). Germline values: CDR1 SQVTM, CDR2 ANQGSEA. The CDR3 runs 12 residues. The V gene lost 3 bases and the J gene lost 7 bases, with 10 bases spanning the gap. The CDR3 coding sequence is TGCAGCGTTGAGGAGGAGTGGAATGAGCAGTTCTTC. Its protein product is CSVEEEWNEQFF.

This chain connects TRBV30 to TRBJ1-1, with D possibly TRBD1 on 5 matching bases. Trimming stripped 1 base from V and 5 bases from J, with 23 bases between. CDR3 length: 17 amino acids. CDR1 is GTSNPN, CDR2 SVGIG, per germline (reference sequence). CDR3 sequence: CAWSERDSDPRKTEAFF. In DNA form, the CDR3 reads TGTGCCTGGAGTGAAAGAGACAGCGATCCGAGGAAGACTGAAGCTTTCTTT.

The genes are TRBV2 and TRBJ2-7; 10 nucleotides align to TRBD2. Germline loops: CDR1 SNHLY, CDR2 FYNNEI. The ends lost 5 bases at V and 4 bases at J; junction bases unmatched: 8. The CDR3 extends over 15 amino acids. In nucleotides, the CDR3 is TGTGCCAGCAGTTGGGCTAGCGGGAGTAGTTACGAGCAGTACTTC. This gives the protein CASSWASGSSYEQYF. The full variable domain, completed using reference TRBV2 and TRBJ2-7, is EPEVTQTPSHQVTQMGQEVILRCVPISNHLYFYWYRQILGQKVEFLVSFYNNEISEKSEIFDDQFSVERPDGSNFTLKIRSTKLEDSAMYFCASSWASGSSYEQYFGPGTRLTVT.

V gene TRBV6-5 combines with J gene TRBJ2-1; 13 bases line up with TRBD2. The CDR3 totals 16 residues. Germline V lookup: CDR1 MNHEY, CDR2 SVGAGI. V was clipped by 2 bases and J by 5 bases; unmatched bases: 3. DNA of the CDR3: TGTGCCAGCAGTTACCAACTAGCGGGGGGGGACAATGAGCAGTTCTTC. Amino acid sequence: CASSYQLAGGDNEQFF.

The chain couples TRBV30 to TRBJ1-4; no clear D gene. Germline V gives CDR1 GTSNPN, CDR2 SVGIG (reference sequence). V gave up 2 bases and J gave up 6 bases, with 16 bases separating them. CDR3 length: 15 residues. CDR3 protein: CAWSSTGATYEKLFF. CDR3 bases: TGTGCCTGGAGTTCGACCGGAGCCACCTATGAAAAACTGTTTTTT.